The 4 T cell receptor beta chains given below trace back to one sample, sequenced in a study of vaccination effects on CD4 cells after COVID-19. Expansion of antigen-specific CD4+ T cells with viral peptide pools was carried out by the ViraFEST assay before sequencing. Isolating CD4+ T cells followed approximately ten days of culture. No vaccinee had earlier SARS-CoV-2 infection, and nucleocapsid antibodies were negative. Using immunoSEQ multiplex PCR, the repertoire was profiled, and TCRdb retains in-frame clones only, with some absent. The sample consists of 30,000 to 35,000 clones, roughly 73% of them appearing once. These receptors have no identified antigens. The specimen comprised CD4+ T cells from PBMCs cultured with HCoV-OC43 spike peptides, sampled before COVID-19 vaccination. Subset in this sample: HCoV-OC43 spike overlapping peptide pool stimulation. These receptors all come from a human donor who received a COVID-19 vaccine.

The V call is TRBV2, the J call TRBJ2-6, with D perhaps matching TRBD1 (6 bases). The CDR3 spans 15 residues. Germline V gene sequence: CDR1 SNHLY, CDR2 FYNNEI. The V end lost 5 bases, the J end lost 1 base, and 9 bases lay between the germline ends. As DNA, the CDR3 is TGTGCCAGCAGTACAACAGGGTCTGGGGCCAACGTCCTGACTTTC. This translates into CASSTTGSGANVLTF.

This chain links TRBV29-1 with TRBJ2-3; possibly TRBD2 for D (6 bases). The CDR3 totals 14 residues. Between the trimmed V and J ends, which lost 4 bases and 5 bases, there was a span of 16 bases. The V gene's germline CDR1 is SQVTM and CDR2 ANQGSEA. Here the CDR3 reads CSVAASDMRDTQYF. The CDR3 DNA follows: TGCAGCGTTGCGGCTAGCGATATGAGAGATACGCAGTATTTT.

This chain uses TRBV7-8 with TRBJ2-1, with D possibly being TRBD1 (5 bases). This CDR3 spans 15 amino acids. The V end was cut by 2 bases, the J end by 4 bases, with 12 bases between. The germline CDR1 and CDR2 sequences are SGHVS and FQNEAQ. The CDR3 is CASSLRARAYNEQFF. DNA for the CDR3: TGTGCCAGCAGCTTAAGGGCCAGGGCGTACAATGAGCAGTTCTTC.

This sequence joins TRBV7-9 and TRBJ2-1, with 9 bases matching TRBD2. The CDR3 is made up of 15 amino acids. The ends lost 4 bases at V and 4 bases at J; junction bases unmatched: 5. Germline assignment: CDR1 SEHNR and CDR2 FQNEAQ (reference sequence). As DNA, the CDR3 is TGTGCCAGCAGCTCAGCGGGGGGTATATACAATGAGCAGTTCTTC. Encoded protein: CASSSAGGIYNEQFF.